This T cell receptor beta chain was captured by sequencing in a study of T cells in Graves' hyperthyroidism and ophthalmopathy. Researchers amplified the TCR beta CDR3 regions from RNA transcripts. The TCR CDR3 first-round RT-PCR relied on the HTBI primer set. One entry per CDR3 protein results from TCRdb running MiXCR on the multiplex PCR reads. The sample shows some 570,000 distinct CDR3 sequences, over 12% of them seen only once. This clonotype was detected ten times or more. The CDR3 loop spans 15 amino acids. Germline CDR1 reads DFQATT; CDR2 reads SNEGSKA (reference sequence). J was trimmed by 6 bases and V by 5 bases; bases with no gene match: 13.

The V call is TRBV20-1, the J call TRBJ2-7; 10 nucleotides align to TRBD1. This clonotype originated in a woman aged 18 to 35 with Graves' ophthalmopathy. The sequenced sample was blood. The CDR3 loop is CSAGSTGTGETEQYF. CDR3 coding DNA: TGCAGTGCTGGAAGCACCGGGACAGGGGAAACCGAGCAGTACTTC.